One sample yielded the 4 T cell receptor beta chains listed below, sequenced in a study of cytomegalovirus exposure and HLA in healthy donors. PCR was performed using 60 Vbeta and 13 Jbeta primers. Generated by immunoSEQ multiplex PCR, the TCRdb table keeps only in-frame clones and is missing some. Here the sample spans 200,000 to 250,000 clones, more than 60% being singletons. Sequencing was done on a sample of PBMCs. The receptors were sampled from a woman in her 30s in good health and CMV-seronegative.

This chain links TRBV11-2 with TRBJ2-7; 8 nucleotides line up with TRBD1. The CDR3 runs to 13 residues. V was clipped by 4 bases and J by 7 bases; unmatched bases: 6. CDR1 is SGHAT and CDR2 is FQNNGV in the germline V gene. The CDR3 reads CASSSGQVGEQYF. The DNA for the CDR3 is TGTGCCAGCAGCTCGGGACAGGTCGGGGAGCAGTACTTC.

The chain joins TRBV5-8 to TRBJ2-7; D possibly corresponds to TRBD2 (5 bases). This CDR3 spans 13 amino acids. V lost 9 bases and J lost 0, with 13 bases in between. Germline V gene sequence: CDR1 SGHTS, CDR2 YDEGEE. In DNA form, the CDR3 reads TGTGCCACCGAGGATGGGAGCTCCTACGAGCAGTACTTC. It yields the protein CATEDGSSYEQYF.

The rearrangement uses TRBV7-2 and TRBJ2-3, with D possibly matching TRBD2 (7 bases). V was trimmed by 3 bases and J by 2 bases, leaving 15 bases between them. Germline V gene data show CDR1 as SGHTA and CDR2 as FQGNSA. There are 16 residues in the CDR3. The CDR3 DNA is TGTGCCAGCAGCTTCAGGGGCCTAGCGGACACAGATACGCAGTATTTT. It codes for CASSFRGLADTDTQYF.

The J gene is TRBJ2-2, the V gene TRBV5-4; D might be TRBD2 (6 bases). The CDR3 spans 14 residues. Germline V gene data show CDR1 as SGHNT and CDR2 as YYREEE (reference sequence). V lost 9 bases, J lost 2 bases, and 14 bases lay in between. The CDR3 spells CATERAVNTGELFF. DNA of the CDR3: TGTGCCACCGAGCGGGCGGTTAACACCGGGGAGCTGTTTTTT. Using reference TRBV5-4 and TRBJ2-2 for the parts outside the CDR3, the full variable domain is ETGVTQSPTHLIKTRGQQVTLRCSSQSGHNTVSWYQQALGQGPQFIFQYYREEENGRGNFPPRFSGLQFPNYSSELNVNALELDDSALYLCATERAVNTGELFFGEGSRLTVL.